This TCR beta chain was recorded in a study of T cells in Graves' hyperthyroidism and ophthalmopathy. Study as a whole: Once the initial diagnosis was made, peripheral blood was obtained before any treatment. Study results and limitations: Most clonotypes expanded in thyroid above 0.001 were likewise present in blood.

RNA transcripts provided the source from which TCR beta CDR3 regions were amplified. A first-round RT-PCR of the TCR CDR3 used the HTBI primer set. MiXCR, applied by TCRdb to the multiplex PCR reads, yields one record per CDR3 protein. The data hold around 570,000 distinct CDR3 sequences, with about 20% observed a single time. In the ophthalmopathy cohort, Clinical Activity Score was at least 3, NOSPECS grade at least 4, and duration under 3 months. Exclusion criteria comprised uncontrolled infection, other autoimmune disease, pregnancy or lactation. CDR1 and CDR2 (germline): ENHRY, SYGVKD. Trimming took 2 bases from V and 5 from J, leaving 18 bases between them. This CDR3 has 16 amino acids. This clonotype has a count of ten or more. Its antigen is not known.

The origin of this receptor is a man aged 40-50 years with Graves' ophthalmopathy. Sequenced: blood. This sequence joins TRBV10-3 and TRBJ1-1; no reliable D call. This CDR3 reads CAISEPFDDPRTEAFF. The CDR3 DNA sequence: TGTGCCATCAGTGAGCCGTTCGATGACCCGAGGACTGAAGCTTTCTTT.